Listed below are T cell receptor beta chains from one sample, sequenced in a study of T cells in Graves' hyperthyroidism and ophthalmopathy. TCRdb independently ran MiXCR on the multiplex PCR reads; one entry per CDR3 protein. The data contain about 840,000 distinct CDR3 sequences, 35% to 45% of them seen just once; the ten biggest clones take up around 9.3%. Sequencing was performed on blood. The receptors were sampled from a man aged 18 to 35 with Graves' hyperthyroidism. Both conserved end residues are part of each CDR3. A D gene is named only where the DNA matches it firmly. Clone size is stated in some rows and not others, as once, few, many or a class when expanded.

CDR3 length	clone size	D gene	J gene	V gene	CDR3 DNA	CDR3 protein
14	-	-	TRBJ2-1	TRBV7-8	TGTGCCAGCAGCTTATCTCCCAGATACAATGAGCAGTTCTTC	CASSLSPRYNEQFF
13	-	TRBD2	TRBJ2-7	TRBV10-3	TGTGCCAGTAAGCGGGACTACTCCTACGAGCAGTACTTC	CASKRDYSYEQYF
13	many	TRBD2	TRBJ2-5	TRBV4-1	TGCGCCAGCAGCCAATGGGGGGGAGAGACCCAGTACTTC	CASSQWGGETQYF
14	few	-	TRBJ2-5	TRBV6-6	TGTGCCAGCAGTCCGACTCGGGGCCAAGAGACCCAGTACTTC	CASSPTRGQETQYF
14	few	-	TRBJ1-1	TRBV6-1	TGTGCCAGCAGAGCAGACAGGACGAACACTGAAGCTTTCTTT	CASRADRTNTEAFF
13	once	-	TRBJ1-2	TRBV6-5	TGTGCCAGCAGTCCAAGCAGGCTCTATGGCTACACCTTC	CASSPSRLYGYTF
17	-	-	TRBJ1-5	TRBV2	TGTGCCAGCAGTCTCTACGGGGGATCCTCCTCGGGTCAGCCCCAGCATTTT	CASSLYGGSSSGQPQHF
14	few	TRBD2	TRBJ2-5	TRBV20-1	TGCAGTGCTAGAGACGGGGGACTAGCCGAGACCCAGTACTTC	CSARDGGLAETQYF
15	many	-	TRBJ1-1	TRBV2	TGTGCCAGCAGTGCCGACAGCCTAATGAACACTGAAGCTTTCTTT	CASSADSLMNTEAFF
16	few	TRBD1	TRBJ2-5	TRBV11-3	TGTGCCAGCAGCGCCTCGGGACAGGGGATTGGAGAGACCCAGTACTTC	CASSASGQGIGETQYF
15	-	TRBD1	TRBJ1-1	TRBV7-9	TGTGCCAGCAGCTTAAATGTGGGACAGGGGGCGAAAGCTTTCTTT	CASSLNVGQGAKAFF
13	many	-	TRBJ1-1	TRBV2	TGTGCCAGCAGTGAAGCTGTATACACTGAAGCTTTCTTT	CASSEAVYTEAFF
12	-	-	TRBJ1-2	TRBV20-1	TGCAGTGCTCAGGGTGCTAACTATGGCTACACCTTC	CSAQGANYGYTF
18	-	-	TRBJ1-1	TRBV7-4	TGTGCCAGCAGCTTACTCAGGGGCCCCTGGCGCAGGAACACTGAAGCTTTCTTT	CASSLLRGPWRRNTEAFF
12	-	TRBD1	TRBJ2-7	TRBV10-3	TGTGCCACCGGGACAGGGGTTCGGGAGCAGTACTTC	CATGTGVREQYF
14	-	-	TRBJ1-2	TRBV14	TGTGCCAGCAGCCCGACTAGCGGGAGGGCGGTCTACACCTTC	CASSPTSGRAVYTF
13	-	TRBD2	TRBJ2-5	TRBV10-3	TGTGCCACCCAACGGACGGGAGGGGAGACCCAGTACTTC	CATQRTGGETQYF
14	-	-	TRBJ2-7	TRBV9	TGTGCCAGCAGCGTACGAGCGGACTTCTACGAGCAGTACTTC	CASSVRADFYEQYF
12	-	-	TRBJ1-1	TRBV29-1	TGCAGCGGGATGCACAAAGCCACTGAAGCTTTCTTT	CSGMHKATEAFF
15	-	-	TRBJ2-6	TRBV6-1	TGTGCCAGCATCTATCGCACCGCCGGGGCCAACGTCCTGACTTTC	CASIYRTAGANVLTF
15	many	-	TRBJ1-3	TRBV7-9	TGTGCCAGCAGCCTGGAAGCGGGATATGGAAACACCATATATTTT	CASSLEAGYGNTIYF
16	-	TRBD1	TRBJ2-5	TRBV7-9	TGTGCCAGCAGATCCCAACCGACAGGGCGTCAAGAGACCCAGTACTTC	CASRSQPTGRQETQYF
14	-	TRBD1	TRBJ1-1	TRBV12-3/TRBV12-4	TGTGCCAGCAGCAAACAGGGGTGGGACACTGAAGCTTTCTTT	CASSKQGWDTEAFF
12	-	-	TRBJ1-2	TRBV10-2	TGCGCCAGCAGTGAGACCGGGGGAGCGGATCACTTC	CASSETGGADHF
19	few	TRBD1	TRBJ2-2	TRBV24-1	TGTGCCACCAGTGATTCAGTGAGAAGGACAGGCGAGAACACCGGGGAGCTGTTTTTT	CATSDSVRRTGENTGELFF
14	-	-	TRBJ2-7	TRBV7-2	TGTGCCAGCAGCCCGATCCGGGAGCACTACGAGCAGTACTTC	CASSPIREHYEQYF
14	few	-	TRBJ2-7	TRBV12-3/TRBV12-4	TGTGCCAGCAGATCGGGGCTTAGCTCCTACGAGCAGTACTTC	CASRSGLSSYEQYF
15	few	TRBD1	TRBJ1-4	TRBV20-1	TGCAGTGCTAGAGAGGGGGGAGGGGGCTATGAAAAACTGTTTTTT	CSAREGGGGYEKLFF
15	-	-	TRBJ1-1	TRBV7-6	TGTGCCAGCAGCGGAACAGGGACAAGGAGGACTGAAGCTTTCTTT	CASSGTGTRRTEAFF
14	many	-	TRBJ2-7	TRBV9	TGTGCCAGCAGCGTAGGACTGTCGAGTCTAGAGCAGTACTTC	CASSVGLSSLEQYF
14	many	-	TRBJ1-6	TRBV9	TGTGCCAGCAGCGCCTGGACGACAGATTCACCCCTCCACTTT	CASSAWTTDSPLHF
12	many	-	TRBJ1-1	TRBV20-1	TGCAGTGCTAGCTGGGGAGACACTGAAGCTTTCTTT	CSASWGDTEAFF
14	few	-	TRBJ2-7	TRBV11-3	TGTGCCAGCAGCTCATGGACGGCCTCCTACGAGCAGTACTTC	CASSSWTASYEQYF
15	few	-	TRBJ2-7	TRBV12-3/TRBV12-4	TGTGCCAGCAGTCAGCTATACAGAGGGACCTACGAGCAGTACTTC	CASSQLYRGTYEQYF
13	many	-	TRBJ1-1	TRBV2	TGTGCCAGCAGTGAGGGGGAGAACACTGAAGCTTTCTTT	CASSEGENTEAFF
16	many	TRBD1	TRBJ1-5	TRBV19	TGTGCCAGTAGTATGGTCGCCAGGGGGCTTAGTCAGCCCCAGCATTTT	CASSMVARGLSQPQHF
13	-	-	TRBJ2-5	TRBV2	TGTGTAGCCAACCTAGGCGGATCGGAGACCCAGTACTTC	CVANLGGSETQYF
14	many	-	TRBJ2-7	TRBV9	TGTGCCAGCAGCCCTGAAGGGGAGACCTACGAGCAGTACTTC	CASSPEGETYEQYF
12	-	-	TRBJ1-2	TRBV7-8	TGTGCCAGCAGCCGGATCGGATATGGCTACACCTTC	CASSRIGYGYTF
14	-	TRBD1	TRBJ2-7	TRBV2	TGTGCCAGCAGGCATCGACAGGGGGCGCGAGAGCAGTACTTC	CASRHRQGAREQYF
13	-	-	TRBJ1-2	TRBV7-9	TGTGCCAGCAGCGTTGTGGGGGAAGATGGCTACACCTTC	CASSVVGEDGYTF
15	-	-	TRBJ1-1	TRBV6-6	TGTGCCAGCAGTTGGGACACCTCAATGGACACTGAAGCTTTCTTT	CASSWDTSMDTEAFF
16	-	-	TRBJ2-3	TRBV5-1	TGCGCCAGCAGCTTGACCTACGGGACTAGCACAGATACGCAGTATTTT	CASSLTYGTSTDTQYF
10	many	-	TRBJ1-1	TRBV2	TGTGCCAGCAACGGAGCAGGAACTTTCTTT	CASNGAGTFF
12	-	-	TRBJ1-1	TRBV30	TGTGCCTGGAGTGGGGGGGGGACGGGAGCTTTCTTT	CAWSGGGTGAFF
13	-	TRBD1	TRBJ1-2	TRBV10-3	TGTGCCATCAGTGAGGGGACAGGCTATGGCTACACCTTC	CAISEGTGYGYTF
15	-	-	TRBJ2-7	TRBV24-1	TGTGCCACCAGTGATGGCTCGGACATCTCCTACGAGCAGTACTTC	CATSDGSDISYEQYF
14	-	-	TRBJ2-7	TRBV5-1	TGCGCCAGCAGCTTGGAAGACAAGCCCTACGAGCAGTACTTC	CASSLEDKPYEQYF
14	many	-	TRBJ2-6	TRBV2	TGTGCCAGCAGTGAACCCTCTGGGGCCAACGTCCTGACTTTC	CASSEPSGANVLTF
16	many	TRBD1	TRBJ1-2	TRBV5-8	TGTGCCAGCAGCTTCCGACGGGGACAGGGGGCTGGTGGCTACACCTTC	CASSFRRGQGAGGYTF
15	-	-	TRBJ2-2	TRBV15	TGTGCCACCAGCGGGGGGGCGACGAACACCGGGGAGCTGTTTTTT	CATSGGATNTGELFF
16	few	-	TRBJ2-7	TRBV7-9	TGTGCCAGCAGCTCCGGGGGGCTCCGCTCGCTCCACGAGCAGTACTTC	CASSSGGLRSLHEQYF
15	-	TRBD1	TRBJ1-4	TRBV25-1	TGTGCCAGCAGGACAGGGTTTGCAACTAATGAAAAACTGTTTTTT	CASRTGFATNEKLFF
16	-	TRBD1	TRBJ1-1	TRBV5-1	TGCGCCAGCAGCCCGCACCTAATTGGGACAGACACTGAAACTTTCTTT	CASSPHLIGTDTETFF